A single sample gave rise to the 4 T cell receptor beta chains below, sequenced in a study of T cell changes during pregnancy in multiple sclerosis. The protocol was immunoSEQ multiplex PCR, while the TCRdb copy is restricted to in-frame clones and leaves out a portion. Of some 53,000 clones in the sample, around 92% were seen once. The material sequenced was CD4+ T cells from peripheral blood mononuclear cells, taken in the third trimester of pregnancy. The receptors stem from a female donor with multiple sclerosis, enrolled in a pregnancy study.

The gene calls are TRBV19 and TRBJ1-4; 7 bases match TRBD1. The CDR3 loop spans 13 amino acids. Trimming took 10 bases from V and 5 from J; bases not matched to a gene: 7. Germline values: CDR1 LNHDA, CDR2 SQIVND (reference sequence). CDR3: CATLDRRNEKLFF. The CDR3 DNA is TGTGCCACCTTGGACAGGAGAAATGAAAAACTGTTTTTT.

The chain joins TRBV6-7 to TRBJ1-1, with 8 bases that match TRBD1. TRBV6-7 is known as an ORF, though its function is uncertain. The CDR3 totals 15 residues. The ends lost 0 bases at V and 6 bases at J; junction bases unmatched: 6. The CDR3 coding sequence is TGTGCCAGCAGTTACTCGAACCAGGGGGCGGCTGAAGCTTTCTTT. Protein: CASSYSNQGAAEAFF.

The chain links TRBV5-1 to TRBJ1-4; 7 nucleotides agree with TRBD1. CDR1 is SGHRS, CDR2 YFSETQ, per germline. Unmatched junction bases numbered 4, after V lost 3 bases and J lost 2 bases. CDR3 length: 15 residues. The CDR3 region is CASSSTQGTNEKLFF. The DNA of the CDR3 is TGCGCCAGCAGCTCGACACAGGGGACTAATGAAAAACTGTTTTTT. The variable domain in full, with the rest retrieved from reference TRBV5-1 and TRBJ1-4, is KAGVTQTPRYLIKTRGQQVTLSCSPISGHRSVSWYQQTPGQGLQFLFEYFSETQRNKGNFPGRFSGRQFSNSRSEMNVSTLELGDSALYLCASSSTQGTNEKLFFGSGTQLSVL.

This chain joins TRBV18 and TRBJ2-7; TRBD2 is a possible D gene (5 bases). Germline V gene data show CDR1 as KGHSH and CDR2 as LQKENI. The V end lost 6 bases, the J end lost 5 bases, and 11 bases lay between the germline ends. This CDR3 comprises 12 residues. The CDR3 DNA sequence: TGTGCCAGCTCCCCTGGGGAGAACGAGCAGTACTTC. It specifies CASSPGENEQYF.